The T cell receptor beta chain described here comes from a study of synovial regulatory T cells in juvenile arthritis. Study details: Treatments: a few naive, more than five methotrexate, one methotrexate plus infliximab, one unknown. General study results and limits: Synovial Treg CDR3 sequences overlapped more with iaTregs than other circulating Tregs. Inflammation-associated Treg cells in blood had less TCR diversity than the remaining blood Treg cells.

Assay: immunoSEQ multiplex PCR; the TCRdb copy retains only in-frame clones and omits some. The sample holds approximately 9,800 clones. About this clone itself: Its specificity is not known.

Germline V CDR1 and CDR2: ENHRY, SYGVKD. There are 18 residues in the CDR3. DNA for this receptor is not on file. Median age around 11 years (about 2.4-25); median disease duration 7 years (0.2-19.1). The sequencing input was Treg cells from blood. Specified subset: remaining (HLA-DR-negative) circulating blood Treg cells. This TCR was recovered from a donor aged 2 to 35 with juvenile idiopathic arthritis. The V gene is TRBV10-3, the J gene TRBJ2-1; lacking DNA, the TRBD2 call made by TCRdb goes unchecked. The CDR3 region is CAISRLSLAGDYGNEQFF.